This T cell receptor beta chain was retrieved from a study of CD8 T cells in Susac syndrome. In blood CD8+ and CD4+ T cells, TCR beta underwent sequencing. TEMRA cells were enriched by FACS, and CD4+ and CD8+ T cells were negatively isolated. The CDR3 has 15 amino acids. V was clipped by 3 bases and J by 5 bases; unmatched bases: 10. The germline CDR1 and CDR2 sequences are SGHAT and FQNNGV. The RNA, 0.5 to 1 ug, was put through reverse transcription using random hexamers. TCRdb fed the immunoSEQ multiplex PCR reads into MiXCR, producing one record per CDR3 protein. The data contain 110,000 or so distinct CDR3 sequences, roughly 92% of them singletons.

The chain links TRBV11-2 to TRBJ2-7; 7 nucleotides agree with TRBD1. Specimen: CD4+ T cells from PBMCs. The sequence derives from a human donor in good health. The CDR3 region is CASSLLKTGIDEQYF. In DNA form, the CDR3 reads TGTGCCAGCAGCTTGTTAAAGACAGGGATCGACGAGCAGTACTTC.